Detailed here is one TCR beta chain. TCRdb keeps only in-frame clones here, not all; method: immunoSEQ multiplex PCR. The sample carries 45,000 to 55,000 clones, 85% to 95% recorded once. These data belong to a study of technical replicates of blood from four donors. The germline V gene has CDR1 SGHRS and CDR2 YFSETQ. CDR3 length: 16 residues. V lost 0 bases, J lost 5 bases, and 9 bases stayed unmatched. This TCR was recovered from a human donor in good health. The chain employs TRBV5-1 and TRBJ2-5; 8 nucleotides agree with TRBD2. The sequencing sample was made of T cells isolated from PBMCs. In DNA form, the CDR3 reads TGCGCCAGCAGCTTGGCCGGTATAGCGGGGAGGGAGACCCAGTACTTC. It specifies CASSLAGIAGRETQYF.